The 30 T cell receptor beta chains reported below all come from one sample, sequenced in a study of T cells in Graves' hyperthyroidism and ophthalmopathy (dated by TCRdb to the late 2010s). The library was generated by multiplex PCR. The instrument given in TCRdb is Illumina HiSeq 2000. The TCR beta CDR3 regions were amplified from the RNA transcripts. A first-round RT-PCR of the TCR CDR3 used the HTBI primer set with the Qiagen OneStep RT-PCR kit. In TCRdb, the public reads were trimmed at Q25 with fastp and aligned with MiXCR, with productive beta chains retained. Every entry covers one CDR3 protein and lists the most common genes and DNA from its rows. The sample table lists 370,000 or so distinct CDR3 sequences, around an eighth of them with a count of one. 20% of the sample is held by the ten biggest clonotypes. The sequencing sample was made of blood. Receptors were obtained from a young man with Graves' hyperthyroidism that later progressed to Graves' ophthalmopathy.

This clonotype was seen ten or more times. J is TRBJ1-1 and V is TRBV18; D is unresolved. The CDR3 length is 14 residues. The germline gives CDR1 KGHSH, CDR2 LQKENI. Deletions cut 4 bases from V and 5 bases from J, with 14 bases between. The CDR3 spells CASSLGRERTEAFF. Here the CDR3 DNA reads TGTGCCAGCTCACTGGGTAGGGAGAGGACTGAAGCTTTCTTT.

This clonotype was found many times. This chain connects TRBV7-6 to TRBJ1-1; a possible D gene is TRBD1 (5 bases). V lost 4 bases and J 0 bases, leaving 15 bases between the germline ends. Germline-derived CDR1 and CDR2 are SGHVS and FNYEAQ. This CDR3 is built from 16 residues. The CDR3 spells CASSSRTTAMNTEAFF. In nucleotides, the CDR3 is TGTGCCAGCAGCTCAAGAACGACAGCTATGAACACTGAAGCTTTCTTT. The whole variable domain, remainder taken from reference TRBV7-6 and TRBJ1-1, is GAGVSQSPRYKVTKRGQDVALRCDPISGHVSLYWYRQALGQGPEFLTYFNYEAQQDKSGLPNDRFSAERPEGSISTLTIQRTEQRDSAMYRCASSSRTTAMNTEAFFGQGTRLTVV.

The CDR3 loop is CASSQDMAGAETQYF. CDR3 coding DNA: TGCGCCAGCAGCCAAGATATGGCTGGGGCGGAGACCCAGTACTTC. The V call is TRBV4-1, the J call TRBJ2-5, with D possibly matching TRBD1 (5 bases). In germline, CDR1 is MGHRA, CDR2 YSYEKL. This CDR3 has 15 residues. Trimming shortened V by 0 bases and J by 5 bases, and 13 bases separated the two germline ends.

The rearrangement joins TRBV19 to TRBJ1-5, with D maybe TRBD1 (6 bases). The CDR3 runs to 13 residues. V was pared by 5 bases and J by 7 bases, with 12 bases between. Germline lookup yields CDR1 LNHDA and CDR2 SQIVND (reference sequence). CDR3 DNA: TGTGCCAGTAGTGGAACAGGGTTACAGCCCCAGCATTTT. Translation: CASSGTGLQPQHF.

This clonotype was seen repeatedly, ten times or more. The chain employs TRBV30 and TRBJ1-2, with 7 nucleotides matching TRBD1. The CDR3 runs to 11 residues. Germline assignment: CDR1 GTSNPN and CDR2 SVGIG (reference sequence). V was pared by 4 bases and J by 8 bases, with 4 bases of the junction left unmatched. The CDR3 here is CAWTYRGGYTF. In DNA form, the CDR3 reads TGTGCCTGGACATACAGGGGCGGCTACACCTTC.

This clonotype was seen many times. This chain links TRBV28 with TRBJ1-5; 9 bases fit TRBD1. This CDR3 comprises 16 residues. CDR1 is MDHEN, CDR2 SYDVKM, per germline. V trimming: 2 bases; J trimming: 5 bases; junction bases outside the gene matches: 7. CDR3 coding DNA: TGTGCCAGCAGTTTAGATTTCGGACAGGGGTATCAGCCCCAGCATTTT. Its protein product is CASSLDFGQGYQPQHF.

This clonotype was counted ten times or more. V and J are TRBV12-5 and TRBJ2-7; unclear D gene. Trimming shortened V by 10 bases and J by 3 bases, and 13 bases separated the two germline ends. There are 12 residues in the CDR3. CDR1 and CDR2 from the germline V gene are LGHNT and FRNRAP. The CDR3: CATGLESYEQYF. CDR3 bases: TGTGCTACCGGTTTGGAAAGCTACGAGCAGTACTTC. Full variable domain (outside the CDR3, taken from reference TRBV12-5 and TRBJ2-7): DARVTQTPRHKVTEMGQEVTMRCQPILGHNTVFWYRQTMMQGLELLAYFRNRAPLDDSGMPKDRFSAEMPDATLATLKIQPSEPRDSAVYFCATGLESYEQYFGPGTRLTVT.

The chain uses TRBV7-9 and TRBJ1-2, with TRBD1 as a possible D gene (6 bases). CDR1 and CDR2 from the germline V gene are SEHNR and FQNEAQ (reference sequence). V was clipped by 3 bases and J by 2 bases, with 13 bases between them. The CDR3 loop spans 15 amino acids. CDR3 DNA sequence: TGTGCCAGCAGCTTCTCCGGGACACCGAACTATGGCTACACCTTC. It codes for CASSFSGTPNYGYTF.

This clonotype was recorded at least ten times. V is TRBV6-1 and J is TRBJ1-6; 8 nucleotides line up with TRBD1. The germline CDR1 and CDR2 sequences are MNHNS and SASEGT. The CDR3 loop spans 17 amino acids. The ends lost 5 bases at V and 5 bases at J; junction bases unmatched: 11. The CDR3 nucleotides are TGTGCCAGCAGTCTTTTTGTTACAGGGGGGAATAATTCACCCCTCCACTTT. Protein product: CASSLFVTGGNNSPLHF.

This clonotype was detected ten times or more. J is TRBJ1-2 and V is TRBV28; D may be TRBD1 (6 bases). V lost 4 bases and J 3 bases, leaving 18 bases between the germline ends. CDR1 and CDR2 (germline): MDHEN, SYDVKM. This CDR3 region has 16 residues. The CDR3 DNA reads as TGTGCCAGCAGTTCCGTACCTCCGGGGGCCGACTATGGCTACACCTTC. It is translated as CASSSVPPGADYGYTF.

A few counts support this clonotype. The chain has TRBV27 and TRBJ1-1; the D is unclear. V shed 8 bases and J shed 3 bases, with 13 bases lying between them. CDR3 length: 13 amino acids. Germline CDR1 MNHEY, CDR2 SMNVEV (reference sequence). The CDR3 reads CASGFGGDTEAFF. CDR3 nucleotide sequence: TGTGCCAGCGGCTTTGGTGGTGACACTGAAGCTTTCTTT.

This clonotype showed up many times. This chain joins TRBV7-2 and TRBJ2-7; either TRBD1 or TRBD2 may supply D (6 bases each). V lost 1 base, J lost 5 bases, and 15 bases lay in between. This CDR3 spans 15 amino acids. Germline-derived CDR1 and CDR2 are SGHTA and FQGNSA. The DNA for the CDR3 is TGTGCCAGCAGCTTAGTCCCCCGAGGGGGGAACGAGCAGTACTTC. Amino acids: CASSLVPRGGNEQYF.

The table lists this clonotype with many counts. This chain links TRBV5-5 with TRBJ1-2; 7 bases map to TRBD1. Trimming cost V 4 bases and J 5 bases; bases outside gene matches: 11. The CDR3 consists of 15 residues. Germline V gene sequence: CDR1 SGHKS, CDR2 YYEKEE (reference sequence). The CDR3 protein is CASSLMGQIVYGYTF. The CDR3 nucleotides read TGTGCCAGCAGCCTGATGGGACAGATTGTGTATGGCTACACCTTC.

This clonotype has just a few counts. The CDR3 is CASHPDGNRVLETQYF. CDR3 nucleotide sequence: TGTGCCAGTCATCCCGACGGAAACCGGGTTCTCGAGACCCAGTACTTC. The chain employs TRBV19 and TRBJ2-5, with unresolved D. The CDR3 runs to 16 residues. Trimming removed 8 bases from V and 5 bases from J, with 24 bases in between. Germline V lookup: CDR1 LNHDA, CDR2 SQIVND (reference sequence).

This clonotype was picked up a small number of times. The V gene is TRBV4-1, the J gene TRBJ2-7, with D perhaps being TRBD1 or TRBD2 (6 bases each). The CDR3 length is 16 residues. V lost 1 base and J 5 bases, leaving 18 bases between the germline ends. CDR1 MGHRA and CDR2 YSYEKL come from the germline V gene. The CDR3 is CASSQVLRGGSDEQYF. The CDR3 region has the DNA TGCGCCAGCAGCCAAGTATTGAGAGGGGGGTCCGACGAGCAGTACTTC.

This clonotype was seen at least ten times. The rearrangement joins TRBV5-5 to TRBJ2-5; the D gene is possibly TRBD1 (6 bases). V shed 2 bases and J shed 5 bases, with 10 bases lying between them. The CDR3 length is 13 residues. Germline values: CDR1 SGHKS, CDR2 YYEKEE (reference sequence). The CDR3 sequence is CASSFTGYETQYF. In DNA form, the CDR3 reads TGTGCCAGCAGCTTCACAGGGTACGAGACCCAGTACTTC. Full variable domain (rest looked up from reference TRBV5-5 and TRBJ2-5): DAGVTQSPTHLIKTRGQQVTLRCSPISGHKSVSWYQQVLGQGPQFIFQYYEKEERGRGNFPDRFSARQFPNYSSELNVNALLLGDSALYLCASSFTGYETQYFGPGTRLLVL.

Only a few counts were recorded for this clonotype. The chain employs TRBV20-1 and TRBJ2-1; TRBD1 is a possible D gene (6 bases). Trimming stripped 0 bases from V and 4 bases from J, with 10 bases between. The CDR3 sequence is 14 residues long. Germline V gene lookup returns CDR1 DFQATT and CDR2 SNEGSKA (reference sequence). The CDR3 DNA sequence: TGCAGTGCTAGAGAGCAGACAGGATACAATGAGCAGTTCTTC. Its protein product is CSAREQTGYNEQFF.

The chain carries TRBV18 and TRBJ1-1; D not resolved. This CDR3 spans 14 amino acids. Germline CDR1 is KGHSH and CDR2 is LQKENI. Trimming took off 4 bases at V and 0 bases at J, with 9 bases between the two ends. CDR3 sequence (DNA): TGTGCCAGCTCACACAGCCCGATGAACACTGAAGCTTTCTTT. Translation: CASSHSPMNTEAFF.

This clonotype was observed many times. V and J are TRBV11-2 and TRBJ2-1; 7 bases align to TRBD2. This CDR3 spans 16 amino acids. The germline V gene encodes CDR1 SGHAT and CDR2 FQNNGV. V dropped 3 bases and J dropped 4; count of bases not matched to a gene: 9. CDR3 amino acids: CASSLGGVRGYNEQFF. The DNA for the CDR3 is TGTGCCAGCAGCTTGGGAGGGGTTAGAGGATACAATGAGCAGTTCTTC.

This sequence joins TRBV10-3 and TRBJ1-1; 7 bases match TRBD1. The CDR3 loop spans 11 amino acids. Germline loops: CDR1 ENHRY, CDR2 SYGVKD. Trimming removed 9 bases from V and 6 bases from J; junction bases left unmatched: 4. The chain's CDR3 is CAIHRGAEAFF. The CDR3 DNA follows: TGTGCCATACACAGGGGCGCTGAAGCTTTCTTT.

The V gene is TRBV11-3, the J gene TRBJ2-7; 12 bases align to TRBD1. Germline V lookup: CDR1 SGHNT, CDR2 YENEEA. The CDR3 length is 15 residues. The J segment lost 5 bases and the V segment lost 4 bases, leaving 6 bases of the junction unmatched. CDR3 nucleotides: TGTGCCAGCAGCTCTCGGGACAGGGGGCGTCACGAGCAGTACTTC. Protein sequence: CASSSRDRGRHEQYF.

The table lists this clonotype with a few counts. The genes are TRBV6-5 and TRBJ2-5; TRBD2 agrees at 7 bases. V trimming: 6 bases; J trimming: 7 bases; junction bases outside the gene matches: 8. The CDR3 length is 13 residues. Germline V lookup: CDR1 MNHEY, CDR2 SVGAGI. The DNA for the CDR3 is TGTGCCAGCAGCTCTCGGGGGGTAGGGACCCAGTACTTC. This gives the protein CASSSRGVGTQYF.

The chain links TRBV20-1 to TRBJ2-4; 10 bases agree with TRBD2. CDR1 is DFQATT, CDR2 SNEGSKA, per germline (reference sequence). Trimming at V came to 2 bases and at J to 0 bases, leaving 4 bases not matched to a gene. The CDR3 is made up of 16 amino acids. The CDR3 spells CSARSLAGVAKNIQYF. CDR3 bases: TGCAGTGCTAGAAGCCTAGCGGGGGTAGCCAAAAACATTCAGTACTTC.

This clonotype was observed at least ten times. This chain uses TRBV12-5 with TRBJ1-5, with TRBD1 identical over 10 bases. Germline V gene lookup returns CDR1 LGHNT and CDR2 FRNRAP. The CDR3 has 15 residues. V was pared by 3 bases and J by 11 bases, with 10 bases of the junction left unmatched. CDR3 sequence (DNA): TGTGCTAGTGGTTTCCTGGACAGGGGGTCCGGTACCCAGCATTTT. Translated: CASGFLDRGSGTQHF.

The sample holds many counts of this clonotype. CDR3 nucleotides: TGTGCCAGCAGTTGGAGAAAAGTTTCGAACACTGAAGCTTTCTTT. As protein: CASSWRKVSNTEAFF. This chain connects TRBV27 to TRBJ1-1; D gene uncertain. The germline V gene encodes CDR1 MNHEY and CDR2 SMNVEV (reference sequence). The CDR3 is 15 amino acids. The V and J ends lost 4 bases and 1 base respectively, with 13 bases between them.

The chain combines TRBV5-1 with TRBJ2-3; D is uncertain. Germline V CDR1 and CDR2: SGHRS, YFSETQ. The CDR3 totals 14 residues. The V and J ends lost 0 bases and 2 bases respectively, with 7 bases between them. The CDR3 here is CASSLGVTTDTQYF. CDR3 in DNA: TGCGCCAGCAGCTTGGGAGTAACCACAGATACGCAGTATTTT.

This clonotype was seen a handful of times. The CDR3 nucleotides read TGTGCCAGCAGCTCCACGCCAAATCGGGCTATGAACACTGAAGCTTTCTTT. It translates to CASSSTPNRAMNTEAFF. The chain links TRBV11-2 to TRBJ1-1, with unresolved D. V gave up 4 bases and J gave up 0 bases, with 18 bases separating them. The CDR3 extends over 17 amino acids. Germline V gene data show CDR1 as SGHAT and CDR2 as FQNNGV.

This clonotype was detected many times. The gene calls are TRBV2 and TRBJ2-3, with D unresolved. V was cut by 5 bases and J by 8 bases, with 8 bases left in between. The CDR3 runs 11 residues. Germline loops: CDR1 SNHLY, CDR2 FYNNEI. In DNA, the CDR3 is TGTGCCAGCAGTTCCGGCGGTACGCAGTATTTT. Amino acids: CASSSGGTQYF.

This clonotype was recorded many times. The CDR3 coding sequence is TGTGCCAGCAGCCACGACAGGGAGGCCCAGTACTTC. Its protein is CASSHDREAQYF. This chain uses TRBV12-3 or TRBV12-4 with TRBJ2-5; TRBD1 is a possible D gene (7 bases). V shed 6 bases and J shed 9 bases, with 14 bases lying between them. The CDR3 has 12 amino acids.

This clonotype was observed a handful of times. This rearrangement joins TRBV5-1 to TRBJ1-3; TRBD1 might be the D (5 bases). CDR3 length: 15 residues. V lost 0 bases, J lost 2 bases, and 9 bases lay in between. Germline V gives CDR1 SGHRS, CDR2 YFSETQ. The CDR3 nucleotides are TGCGCCAGCAGCTTGGAAGGGGTTGCTGGAAACACCATATATTTT. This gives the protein CASSLEGVAGNTIYF.